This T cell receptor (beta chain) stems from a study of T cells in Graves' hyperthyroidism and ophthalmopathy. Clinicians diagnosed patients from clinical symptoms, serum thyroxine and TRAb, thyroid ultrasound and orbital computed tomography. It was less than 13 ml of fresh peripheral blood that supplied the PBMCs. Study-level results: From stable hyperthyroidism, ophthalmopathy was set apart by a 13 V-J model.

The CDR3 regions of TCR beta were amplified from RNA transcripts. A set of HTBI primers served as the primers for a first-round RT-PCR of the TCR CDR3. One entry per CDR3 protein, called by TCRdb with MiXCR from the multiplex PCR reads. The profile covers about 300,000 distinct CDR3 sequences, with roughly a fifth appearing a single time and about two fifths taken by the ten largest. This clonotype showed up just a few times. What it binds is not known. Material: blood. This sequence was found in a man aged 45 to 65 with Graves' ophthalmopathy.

CDR3 DNA sequence: TGTGCCAGCAGCCGGGCCCCACTGGAGGTGACCCAGTACTTC. The encoded protein is CASSRAPLEVTQYF. The chain carries TRBV5-8 and TRBJ2-5, with D perhaps matching TRBD2 (5 bases). Per germline, CDR1 SGHTS and CDR2 YDEGEE. The V and J ends lost 4 bases and 7 bases respectively, with 17 bases between them. The CDR3 contains 14 residues.